This T cell receptor (beta chain) was captured by sequencing in a study of identical twins. Notes on this clonotype: Its antigen is unknown.

Notes on the study in general: Cord blood beta clonotypes present at high abundance carried fewer insertions; no such pattern appeared in memory repertoires.

Only healthy Caucasians were enrolled as donors. TCRdb re-called the 5' RACE reads with MiXCR, one entry per CDR3 protein. The repertoire holds about 530,000 distinct CDR3 sequences, about 16% seen once, with around 0.48% in the top ten. The V and J ends lost 6 bases and 4 bases respectively, with 16 bases between them. Germline CDR1 and CDR2: DFQATT and SNEGSKA (reference sequence). CDR3 length: 13 residues. Another study also made use of these data, one on yellow fever vaccine responses in identical twins.

The sample consisted of CD4+ T cells sorted from blood. This receptor was obtained from a woman between 18 and 30 years old in good health. The gene calls are TRBV20-1 and TRBJ2-7, with D tentatively TRBD2 (5 bases). For the CDR3, the DNA is TGCAGTGCAGTACGTGGGAGCGGATACGAGCAGTACTTC. It yields the protein CSAVRGSGYEQYF.